This TCR beta chain emerged from a study of Graves' ophthalmopathy and Graves' hyperthyroidism. CDR3 regions of TCR beta were amplified from RNA transcripts. After a first-round RT-PCR with HTBI primers, a second-round multiplex PCR was run. TCRdb itself ran the multiplex PCR reads through MiXCR, one entry per CDR3 protein. The sample has approximately 210,000 distinct CDR3 sequences, roughly 21% seen once. Patients with other autoimmune diseases, uncontrolled infections, pregnancy or lactation were excluded. Diagnosis relied on clinical symptoms, serum thyroxine, TRAb, thyroid ultrasound and orbital computed tomography. PBMCs were density-gradient isolated from around 11 ml fresh blood. This clonotype was found many times. Germline V gene lookup returns CDR1 DFQATT and CDR2 SNEGSKA (reference sequence). The junction had 9 bases not matched to a gene; V was cut back by 5 bases and J by 6 bases. The CDR3 has 13 residues.

The sequenced material came from peripheral blood. V gene TRBV20-1 combines with J gene TRBJ2-7; TRBD1 aligns across 8 bases. This sequence was found in a woman between 45 and 65 years old with Graves' ophthalmopathy. The CDR3 DNA is TGCAGTGCTCAGAGGACAGGGTGGAGCGAGCAGTACTTC. Its translation: CSAQRTGWSEQYF.